The 13 T cell receptor beta chains in this list originate from one sample, sequenced in a study of blood T cell repertoires in COVID-19. Clones were read by immunoSEQ multiplex PCR, and TCRdb kept only the in-frame ones, dropping some. The sample lists more than 300,000 clones, around 90% occurring once. The specimen was peripheral blood. These receptors all stem from a woman aged 35 to 49 with COVID-19, enrolled during active disease.

The V and J genes are TRBV28 and TRBJ2-4, with 7 bases that match TRBD2. V trimming: 6 bases; J trimming: 1 base; junction bases outside the gene matches: 9. The CDR3 contains 16 residues. In germline, CDR1 is MDHEN, CDR2 SYDVKM. CDR3 bases: TGTGCCAGCAGCGGCCGCGGGGGAACGGCCAAAAACATTCAGTACTTC. Translating it yields CASSGRGGTAKNIQYF.

V and J are TRBV7-2 and TRBJ1-6; TRBD1 might be the D (6 bases). This CDR3 spans 14 amino acids. V gave up 3 bases and J gave up 10 bases, with 13 bases separating them. Germline values: CDR1 SGHTA, CDR2 FQGNSA. This CDR3 reads CASSLDRVSSPLHF. The CDR3 DNA reads as TGTGCCAGCAGCTTGGACAGAGTCAGCTCACCCCTCCACTTT.

CDR3 loop: CASSITGSNEQFF. The CDR3, as DNA: TGTGCCAGCAGTATTACCGGGAGCAATGAGCAGTTCTTC. The chain uses TRBV27 and TRBJ2-1, with D possibly being TRBD2 (6 bases). Deletions cut 5 bases from V and 6 bases from J, with 11 bases between. CDR3 length: 13 residues. Germline assignment: CDR1 MNHEY and CDR2 SMNVEV (reference sequence).

The chain joins TRBV30 to TRBJ1-1, with D possibly matching TRBD1 (5 bases). V was clipped by 0 bases and J by 0 bases, with 11 bases between them. The CDR3 runs 15 residues. Germline CDR1 reads GTSNPN; CDR2 reads SVGIG (reference sequence). CDR3 in DNA: TGTGCCTGGAGTGTACAGGAGGGGTTGAACACTGAAGCTTTCTTT. This sequence encodes CAWSVQEGLNTEAFF.

The chain is built from TRBV28 and TRBJ1-5; D may be TRBD1 (5 bases). Trimming cost V 2 bases and J 2 bases, with 13 bases left between them. The germline CDR1 and CDR2 sequences are MDHEN and SYDVKM. The CDR3 runs to 16 residues. CDR3 amino acids: CASSLSRAQGNQPQHF. CDR3 DNA: TGTGCCAGCAGTTTAAGCAGGGCCCAGGGCAATCAGCCCCAGCATTTT. The complete variable domain, with remaining parts taken from reference TRBV28 and TRBJ1-5, reads DVKVTQSSRYLVKRTGEKVFLECVQDMDHENMFWYRQDPGLGLRLIYFSYDVKMKEKGDIPEGYSVSREKKERFSLILESASTNQTSMYLCASSLSRAQGNQPQHFGDGTRLSIL.

The chain couples TRBV6-1 to TRBJ2-5, with 9 bases identical to TRBD2. Germline-derived CDR1 and CDR2 are MNHNS and SASEGT. The V and J ends lost 3 bases and 3 bases, in that order; junction bases with no gene match: 8. The CDR3 spans 16 residues. This CDR3 reads CASSDNLVAGEETQYF. CDR3 nucleotides: TGTGCCAGCAGTGATAATTTGGTAGCGGGAGAAGAGACCCAGTACTTC.

V is TRBV4-2 and J is TRBJ2-4, with 12 bases aligning to TRBD2. The CDR3 has 16 residues. Germline values: CDR1 LGHNA, CDR2 YNFKEQ. Trimming cost V 1 base and J 6 bases; bases outside gene matches: 4. As DNA, the CDR3 is TGTGCCAGCAGCCAAGGTCTAGCGGGGGGGCTAAACATTCAGTACTTC. Encoded protein: CASSQGLAGGLNIQYF.

The chain carries TRBV5-4 and TRBJ2-1; TRBD1 matches at 9 bases. The CDR3 consists of 14 residues. Trimming at V came to 5 bases and at J to 7 bases, leaving 7 bases not matched to a gene. CDR1 SGHNT and CDR2 YYREEE come from the germline V gene (reference sequence). As DNA, the CDR3 is TGTGCCAGCAGTTTAACCGGGACAGGGAATGAGCAGTTCTTC. Translating it yields CASSLTGTGNEQFF.

V gene TRBV7-2 combines with J gene TRBJ2-4; 8 bases map to TRBD1. Germline V gene sequence: CDR1 SGHTA, CDR2 FQGNSA. V shed 6 bases, J shed 6 bases, and the junction held 7 bases outside the gene matches. There are 14 residues in the CDR3. The CDR3 reads CASSKTGVGNIQYF. CDR3 bases: TGTGCCAGCAGTAAGACAGGGGTGGGAAACATTCAGTACTTC.

On this clone: At one boundary the junction diverges from the germline segment, which might be a read error. The chain carries TRBV15 and TRBJ2-5, with 7 positions matching TRBD2. The V gene's germline CDR1 is LNHNV and CDR2 YYDKDF (reference sequence). The CDR3 is made up of 15 amino acids. As DNA, the CDR3 is TGTGCCACCAGCAGAGGGGGAACTAGCGCCCGGGCCCCGGACTTC. Its protein product is CATSRGGTSARAPDF.

The chain carries TRBV24-1 and TRBJ1-1; D uncertain. V lost 1 base and J lost 5, with 7 bases in between. The CDR3 is 13 amino acids. CDR1 and CDR2 (germline): KGHDR, SFDVKD. CDR3 nucleotide sequence: TGTGCCACCAGTGATTTTTCGGGAACTGAAGCTTTCTTT. Translating it yields CATSDFSGTEAFF.

This chain uses TRBV21-1 with TRBJ2-6; the table's D call, TRBD2, has no DNA check behind it. TRBV21-1 is a pseudogene segment. The CDR3 contains 13 residues. The CDR3: CASSNSGANVLTF. DNA for the CDR3: TGTGCCAGCAGCAACTCGGGGGCCAACGTCCTGACTTTC.

The chain employs TRBV4-3 and TRBJ2-1; tentatively, D is TRBD1 (6 bases). The germline CDR1 and CDR2 sequences are LGHNA and YSLEER. V shed 2 bases and J shed 8 bases, with 19 bases lying between them. The CDR3 length is 16 residues. The CDR3 DNA sequence: TGCGCCAGCAGCCAAAAGACAGGATCGCCCGCGGATGAGCAGTTCTTC. This gives the protein CASSQKTGSPADEQFF.